These 32 T cell receptor beta chains were all obtained from the same sample, sequenced in a study of blood T cell repertoires in COVID-19. Clones were sequenced by immunoSEQ multiplex PCR, and TCRdb holds only the in-frame ones, with some missing. The sample records 74,000 or so clones, approximately 88% being singletons. Sequencing was carried out using peripheral blood. All receptors derive from a human donor in a cohort sampled during active COVID-19.

This clone showed up just a few times. The chain recombines TRBV15 with TRBJ1-5; the match to TRBD1 covers 9 bases. Per the germline V gene, CDR1 is LNHNV and CDR2 is YYDKDF (reference sequence). With 4 bases clipped from V and 5 bases from J, the junction kept 6 bases outside the gene matches. This CDR3 spans 15 amino acids. For the CDR3, the DNA is TGTGCCACCAGCACCCGGGACAGGGCCTATCAGCCCCAGCATTTT. It specifies CATSTRDRAYQPQHF.

The V gene is TRBV6-1, the J gene TRBJ2-7; the D gene is possibly TRBD2 (6 bases). This CDR3 spans 15 amino acids. Germline CDR1 and CDR2: MNHNS and SASEGT. Trimming removed 3 bases at V and 3 bases at J, with 15 bases between. CDR3 loop: CASSDHWRDNYEQYF. The CDR3 nucleotides are TGTGCCAGCAGTGACCACTGGAGGGATAACTACGAGCAGTACTTC.

The chain couples TRBV4-3 to TRBJ2-7, with D tentatively TRBD1 (6 bases). The CDR3 is 15 amino acids. The germline gives CDR1 LGHNA, CDR2 YSLEER. V was trimmed by 0 bases and J by 3 bases, leaving 12 bases between them. The CDR3 is CASSQDRDTYYEQYF. The CDR3 DNA reads as TGCGCCAGCAGCCAAGATCGGGACACCTACTACGAGCAGTACTTC.

The chain carries TRBV19 and TRBJ2-2, with a possible D match to TRBD1 (6 bases). V was shortened by 3 bases and J by 3 bases, with 14 bases between the two germline ends. This CDR3 has 16 residues. From germline, CDR1 is LNHDA and CDR2 SQIVND (reference sequence). This CDR3 reads CASSIEQGVDTGELFF. The CDR3, as DNA: TGTGCCAGTAGTATTGAACAGGGAGTGGACACCGGGGAGCTGTTTTTT.

This chain connects TRBV6-5 to TRBJ1-1, with unresolved D. V lost 7 bases and J lost 1, with 4 bases in between. Per the germline V gene, CDR1 is MNHEY and CDR2 is SVGAGI. This CDR3 comprises 11 residues. The CDR3 DNA is TGTGCCAGCAATCGGAACACTGAAGCTTTCTTT. The encoded protein is CASNRNTEAFF.

The chain employs TRBV6-2 or TRBV6-3 and TRBJ2-7; TRBD2 might be the D (6 bases). Germline V lookup: CDR1 MNHEY, CDR2 SVGEGT. The CDR3 has 15 amino acids. Trimming cost V 4 bases and J 0 bases, with 13 bases left between them. The CDR3 spells CASSLGTLSSYEQYF. The CDR3 DNA reads as TGTGCCAGCAGTTTGGGGACTTTAAGCTCCTACGAGCAGTACTTC.

J is TRBJ2-3 and V is TRBV28, with 10 bases identical to TRBD2. V shed 6 bases and J 3 bases; nucleotides not matched to a gene: 6. Per germline, CDR1 MDHEN and CDR2 SYDVKM. The CDR3 has 15 residues. CDR3 bases: TGTGCCAGCAGCTGGAGCGGGGGGGGAACAGATACGCAGTATTTT. Protein: CASSWSGGGTDTQYF.

The chain links TRBV30 to TRBJ2-5; 8 bases fit TRBD2. CDR1 and CDR2 (germline): GTSNPN, SVGIG (reference sequence). The CDR3 spans 15 residues. J was trimmed by 4 bases and V by 3 bases; bases with no gene match: 10. CDR3 residues: CAWSSVGGASETQYF. The CDR3 DNA sequence: TGTGCCTGGAGCTCAGTCGGGGGGGCCTCAGAGACCCAGTACTTC. The full variable domain, its missing parts supplied by reference TRBV30 and TRBJ2-5, is SQTIHQWPATLVQPVGSPLSLECTVEGTSNPNLYWYRQAAGRGLQLLFYSVGIGQISSEVPQNLSASRPQDRQFILSSKKLLLSDSGFYLCAWSSVGGASETQYFGPGTRLLVL.

This clone was seen just once. This chain joins TRBV28 and TRBJ2-7; 10 bases are a match to TRBD1. Trimming removed 5 bases from V and 4 bases from J; junction bases left unmatched: 5. Germline CDR1 MDHEN, CDR2 SYDVKM. The CDR3 extends over 14 amino acids. CDR3 nucleotide sequence: TGTGCCAGCAGTGCAAGGGACAGGGGATACGAGCAGTACTTC. Amino acids: CASSARDRGYEQYF.

This chain connects TRBV7-2 to TRBJ2-5, with 9 bases lining up with TRBD1. V shed 1 base, J shed 5 bases, and the junction held 5 bases outside the gene matches. The CDR3 length is 15 residues. Germline V gene sequence: CDR1 SGHTA, CDR2 FQGNSA. This CDR3 is CASSLGQGGRETQYF. The CDR3 nucleotides are TGTGCCAGCAGCTTAGGACAGGGGGGCCGGGAGACCCAGTACTTC.

Only a few counts were recorded for this clone. V gene TRBV28 combines with J gene TRBJ1-6, with D possibly matching TRBD1 (6 bases). CDR1 and CDR2 from the germline V gene are MDHEN and SYDVKM. Trimming pared 4 bases from V and 10 bases from J, leaving 14 bases between. This CDR3 is built from 14 residues. The DNA for the CDR3 is TGTGCCAGCAGTTCCGGACATACAGGGTCACCCCTCCACTTT. As protein: CASSSGHTGSPLHF.

The chain employs TRBV5-1 and TRBJ1-4; maybe TRBD1 (5 bases). Per the germline V gene, CDR1 is SGHRS and CDR2 is YFSETQ. The CDR3 extends over 15 amino acids. Trimming took off 0 bases at V and 4 bases at J, with 10 bases between the two ends. The CDR3 nucleotides are TGCGCCAGCAGCTTGGCCGACAGCTTTAATGAAAAACTGTTTTTT. Translated, it gives CASSLADSFNEKLFF. The entire variable domain, with the rest obtained from reference TRBV5-1 and TRBJ1-4, is as follows: KAGVTQTPRYLIKTRGQQVTLSCSPISGHRSVSWYQQTPGQGLQFLFEYFSETQRNKGNFPGRFSGRQFSNSRSEMNVSTLELGDSALYLCASSLADSFNEKLFFGSGTQLSVL.

J is TRBJ1-2 and V is TRBV27, with 8 bases lining up with TRBD1. This CDR3 has 15 residues. With V trimmed by 3 bases and J by 4 bases, 7 bases remained unmatched. Germline V gene lookup returns CDR1 MNHEY and CDR2 SMNVEV (reference sequence). The CDR3 bases are TGTGCCAGCAGTTTCCAGGGGGCGCCGATCTATGGCTACACCTTC. It codes for CASSFQGAPIYGYTF.

The chain is built from TRBV3-1 (or the pseudogene TRBV3-2) and TRBJ2-7, with D possibly TRBD1 on 5 matching bases. The V and J ends lost 5 bases and 3 bases respectively, with 17 bases between them. The length of the CDR3 is 15 residues. Germline CDR1 is LGHDT and CDR2 is YNNKEL (reference sequence). Written as DNA, the CDR3 is TGTGCCAGCAGCTCAAGGGGAACGCAGAACTACGAGCAGTACTTC. Translated: CASSSRGTQNYEQYF.

The chain carries TRBV6-9 and TRBJ2-1, with 12 bases that match TRBD2. Germline CDR1 MNHGY, CDR2 SVAAGI. The CDR3 extends over 14 amino acids. Losses at the gene ends were 6 bases for V and 8 bases for J; bases not matched to a gene: 5. As DNA, the CDR3 is TGTGCCAGCAGCCCTAGCGGGGGGGCACATGAGCAGTTCTTC. Residues: CASSPSGGAHEQFF.

The chain uses TRBV5-6 and TRBJ2-1, with D perhaps matching TRBD1 (5 bases). The germline V and J ends were trimmed by 4 bases and 2 bases, with 16 bases remaining between them. Germline V lookup: CDR1 SGHDT, CDR2 YYEEEE. The CDR3 length is 16 residues. The CDR3 sequence: CASSLLQGMTYNEQFF. The CDR3 nucleotides read TGTGCCAGCAGCCTTCTGCAGGGAATGACCTACAATGAGCAGTTCTTC.

The chain recombines TRBV28 with TRBJ1-1, with TRBD1 identical over 9 bases. The CDR3 has 17 residues. CDR1 and CDR2 from the germline V gene are MDHEN and SYDVKM. The junction had 13 bases not matched to a gene; V was cut back by 8 bases and J by 0 bases. CDR3 residues: CASGSLPGQGMNTEAFF. DNA of the CDR3: TGTGCCAGCGGGTCCCTTCCGGGACAGGGCATGAACACTGAAGCTTTCTTT.

The rearrangement links TRBV6-1 to TRBJ1-6; tentatively, D is TRBD1 (6 bases). Trimming removed 1 base at V and 5 bases at J, with 9 bases between. CDR1 MNHNS and CDR2 SASEGT come from the germline V gene. CDR3 length: 15 amino acids. DNA for the CDR3: TGTGCCAGCAGTGAAGGGCCAGGGGATAATTCACCCCTCCACTTT. Amino acids: CASSEGPGDNSPLHF.

The rearrangement uses TRBV5-1 and TRBJ1-1, with 8 bases identical to TRBD1. V gave up 1 base and J gave up 2 bases; unmatched junction bases: 7. CDR1 SGHRS and CDR2 YFSETQ come from the germline V gene. The CDR3 is 16 amino acids. The CDR3 here is CASSLTGGKHNTEAFF. CDR3 sequence (DNA): TGCGCCAGCAGCTTGACAGGGGGGAAACATAACACTGAAGCTTTCTTT.

V and J are TRBV28 and TRBJ2-1; the D is unclear. Germline assignment: CDR1 MDHEN and CDR2 SYDVKM. Trimming stripped 1 base from V and 6 bases from J, with 4 bases between. This CDR3 comprises 12 residues. Written as DNA, the CDR3 is TGTGCCAGCAGTTTATTAGTCAATGAGCAGTTCTTC. Its translation is CASSLLVNEQFF. The complete variable domain, with remaining parts taken from reference TRBV28 and TRBJ2-1, reads DVKVTQSSRYLVKRTGEKVFLECVQDMDHENMFWYRQDPGLGLRLIYFSYDVKMKEKGDIPEGYSVSREKKERFSLILESASTNQTSMYLCASSLLVNEQFFGPGTRLTVL.

With regard to this clone: At one boundary the junction diverges from the germline segment, which might be a read error. This chain links TRBV28 with TRBJ1-2; D gene unclear. Germline CDR1 MDHEN, CDR2 SYDVKM. The CDR3 loop spans 11 amino acids. CDR3 coding DNA: TGTGCCGGCAGTTCCTACGATGGCTACACCTTC. It is translated as CAGSSYDGYTF.

V gene TRBV28 combines with J gene TRBJ1-1; D not certain. This CDR3 contains 15 residues. Germline V gives CDR1 MDHEN, CDR2 SYDVKM. The V gene lost 1 base and the J gene lost 1 base, with 10 bases spanning the gap. DNA for the CDR3: TGTGCCAGCAGTTTATTCACGGGAGCGAACACTGAAGCTTTCTTT. It encodes CASSLFTGANTEAFF.

The V call is TRBV19, the J call TRBJ1-2; TRBD1 matches 8 bases. The V segment lost 7 bases and the J segment 8 bases; nucleotides outside the gene matches: 9. This CDR3 comprises 13 residues. Germline-derived CDR1 and CDR2 are LNHDA and SQIVND (reference sequence). The CDR3 sequence: CASTLDRVRGYTF. The CDR3 DNA is TGTGCCAGTACCCTGGACAGGGTAAGAGGCTACACCTTC.

This chain joins TRBV6-6 and TRBJ1-5; TRBD1 might be the D (6 bases). The V end was cut by 6 bases, the J end by 2 bases, with 17 bases between. Germline V CDR1 and CDR2: MNHNY, SVGAGI (reference sequence). The CDR3 spans 16 residues. CDR3 sequence: CASRLSDSKGNQPQHF. CDR3 DNA sequence: TGTGCCAGCAGATTATCGGACAGTAAGGGCAATCAGCCCCAGCATTTT.

The V call is TRBV3-1 (or the pseudogene TRBV3-2), the J call TRBJ2-7; tentative D call: TRBD1 (5 bases). Trimming took 4 bases from V and 5 from J, leaving 9 bases between them. CDR1 is LGHDT, CDR2 YNNKEL, per germline (reference sequence). There are 12 residues in the CDR3. CDR3 DNA sequence: TGTGCCAGCAGCCCTGTAGGGGACGAGCAGTACTTC. This sequence encodes CASSPVGDEQYF.

The rearrangement uses TRBV7-3 and TRBJ2-7, with TRBD2 matching 13 bases. The V gene end was trimmed by 4 bases and the J gene end by 10 bases; junction bases not matched to a gene: 7. The CDR3 runs 14 residues. CDR1 and CDR2 (germline): SGHTA, FQGTGA. The CDR3 coding sequence is TGTGCCAGCAGCTCAGCACTAGCGGGAGGGGTCCAGTACTTC. Its translation is CASSSALAGGVQYF.

The chain combines TRBV5-5 with TRBJ1-5, with TRBD1 as a possible D gene (5 bases). Germline-derived CDR1 and CDR2 are SGHKS and YYEKEE (reference sequence). The CDR3 consists of 15 residues. V was trimmed by 0 bases and J by 7 bases, leaving 14 bases between them. In nucleotides, the CDR3 is TGTGCCAGCAGCTTGGAGATGGGGCGTTGGCAGCCCCAGCATTTT. Protein sequence: CASSLEMGRWQPQHF.

J is TRBJ2-7 and V is TRBV5-1; D is unclear. The CDR3 consists of 13 residues. Trimming stripped 4 bases from V and 2 bases from J, with 10 bases between. Germline V gene sequence: CDR1 SGHRS, CDR2 YFSETQ. In DNA, the CDR3 is TGCGCCAGCAGCCCAACTTTCCCCTACGAGCAGTACTTC. Translated, it gives CASSPTFPYEQYF.

The chain employs TRBV3-1 (or the pseudogene TRBV3-2) and TRBJ2-5; a possible D gene is TRBD1 (5 bases). CDR1 is LGHDT and CDR2 is YNNKEL in the germline V gene (reference sequence). The CDR3 is 16 residues long. V was cut by 0 bases and J by 0 bases, with 11 bases left in between. CDR3 coding DNA: TGTGCCAGCAGCCAAGATCCAGGGATAAACCAAGAGACCCAGTACTTC. This codes for CASSQDPGINQETQYF.

CDR3 region: CASSLAQGPEQPQHF. For the CDR3, the DNA is TGCGCCAGCAGCTTGGCCCAGGGGCCGGAACAGCCCCAGCATTTT. This chain joins TRBV5-1 and TRBJ1-5; a possible D gene is TRBD1 (6 bases). CDR1 and CDR2 (germline): SGHRS, YFSETQ. Between the trimmed V and J ends, which lost 0 bases and 7 bases, there was a span of 14 bases. This CDR3 comprises 15 residues.

This clone was seen once. The rearrangement links TRBV6-4 to TRBJ1-6; D remains unclear. Germline CDR1 MRHNA, CDR2 SNTAGT. This CDR3 has 15 amino acids. V lost 0 bases, J lost 14 bases, and 17 bases lay in between. Here the CDR3 DNA reads TGTGCCAGCAGTGACTCGGAGGGAGGGTATTCGGCCCTCCACTTT. As protein: CASSDSEGGYSALHF.

The table lists this clone with a count of one. The chain links TRBV6-2 or TRBV6-3 to TRBJ2-7; 13 bases are a match to TRBD2. V shed 6 bases and J 2 bases; nucleotides not matched to a gene: 4. Looked up from germline, CDR1 is MNHEY and CDR2 is SVGEGT. The CDR3 runs 15 residues. For the CDR3, the DNA is TGTGCCAGCAGCCCCGGACTAGCGGGGGCCTACGAGCAGTACTTC. Its translation: CASSPGLAGAYEQYF.